Shown below are 4 T cell receptor beta chains from a single sample sequenced in a study of vaccination effects on CD4 cells after COVID-19. No cognate antigen is known for these TCRs. Antigen-specific CD4+ T cells were expanded with viral peptide pools in the ViraFEST assay before sequencing. Culturing for around 10 days preceded CD4+ T cell isolation. Their SARS-CoV-2 infection, verified by PCR, occurred between March and December 2020. Sequencing used immunoSEQ multiplex PCR; TCRdb keeps in-frame clones, though not all of them. The data show roughly 70,000 clones, 65% to 75% seen once. The sequencing used CD4+ T cells from PBMCs cultured with HIV peptides, collected before COVID-19 vaccination. Subset meaning: HIV-1 Nef peptide pool negative control/reference culture. The receptors stem from a human donor who had a prior SARS-CoV-2 infection.

This clone has a handful of counts. The V call is TRBV7-9, the J call TRBJ2-7, with 7 bases identical to TRBD2. This CDR3 is built from 15 residues. V shed 5 bases and J 2 bases; nucleotides not matched to a gene: 9. Germline V gene sequence: CDR1 SEHNR, CDR2 FQNEAQ (reference sequence). The CDR3 DNA reads as TGTGCCAGCAGCCACGTCCCCAGCGGGGCCTACGAGCAGTACTTC. It specifies CASSHVPSGAYEQYF.

The chain links TRBV15 to TRBJ2-7, with 11 positions matching TRBD1. The CDR3 runs 15 residues. Germline values: CDR1 LNHNV, CDR2 YYDKDF (reference sequence). Trimming removed 5 bases from V and 0 bases from J; junction bases left unmatched: 3. The CDR3 coding sequence is TGTGCCACCAGCGGGGGACAGGGGGTCTCCTACGAGCAGTACTTC. Encoded protein: CATSGGQGVSYEQYF.

V gene TRBV12-5 combines with J gene TRBJ2-5; TRBD2 matches 7 bases. The J segment lost 2 bases and the V segment lost 1 base, leaving 7 bases of the junction unmatched. The length of the CDR3 is 16 residues. Germline V gene lookup returns CDR1 LGHNT and CDR2 FRNRAP. CDR3 nucleotides: TGTGCTAGTGGTTTGGCCCCCCTCGGGGGGCAAGAGACCCAGTACTTC. Translation: CASGLAPLGGQETQYF. The full variable domain, with the rest looked up from reference TRBV12-5 and TRBJ2-5, is DARVTQTPRHKVTEMGQEVTMRCQPILGHNTVFWYRQTMMQGLELLAYFRNRAPLDDSGMPKDRFSAEMPDATLATLKIQPSEPRDSAVYFCASGLAPLGGQETQYFGPGTRLLVL.

This sequence joins TRBV27 and TRBJ2-5, with 8 bases that match TRBD2. With V trimmed by 2 bases and J by 5 bases, 7 bases remained unmatched. The V gene's germline CDR1 is MNHEY and CDR2 SMNVEV (reference sequence). The CDR3 contains 15 residues. The CDR3 nucleotides read TGTGCCAGCAGTTTAAAACGGGGGGGACTGGAGACCCAGTACTTC. Protein product: CASSLKRGGLETQYF.